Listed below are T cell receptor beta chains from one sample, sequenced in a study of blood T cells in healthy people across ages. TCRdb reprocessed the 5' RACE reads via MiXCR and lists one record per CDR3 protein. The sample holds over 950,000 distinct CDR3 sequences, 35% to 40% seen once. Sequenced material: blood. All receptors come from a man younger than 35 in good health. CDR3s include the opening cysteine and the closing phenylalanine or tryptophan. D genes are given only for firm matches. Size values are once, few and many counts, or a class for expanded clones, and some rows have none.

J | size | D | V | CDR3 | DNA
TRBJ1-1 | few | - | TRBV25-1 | CASTKENTEAFF | TGTGCCAGCACGAAAGAGAACACTGAAGCTTTCTTT
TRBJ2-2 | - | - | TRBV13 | CASSPRGIYNTGELFF | TGTGCCAGCAGCCCTAGGGGGATCTACAACACCGGGGAGCTGTTTTTT
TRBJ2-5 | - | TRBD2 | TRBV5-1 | CASSSTLGGADNEQYF | TGCGCCAGCAGCTCTACTCTCGGGGGGGCGGACAATGAGCAGTACTTC
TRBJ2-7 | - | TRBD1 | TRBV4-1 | CASSHNTPRTGYNEQYF | TGCGCCAGCAGCCATAACACGCCCCGGACAGGCTACAATGAGCAGTACTTC
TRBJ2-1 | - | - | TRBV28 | CASSLIRILINNEQFF | TGTGCCAGCAGTTTAATCCGGATCCTGATCAACAATGAGCAGTTCTTC
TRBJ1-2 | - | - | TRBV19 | CASSMVRDYGYTF | TGTGCCAGTAGTATGGTACGCGACTATGGCTACACCTTC
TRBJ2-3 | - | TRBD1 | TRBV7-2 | CASSLNRGSDTQYF | TGTGCCAGCAGCTTGAACAGGGGATCAGATACGCAGTATTTT
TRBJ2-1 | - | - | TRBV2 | CASSEGVGRNEQFF | TGTGCCAGCAGTGAGGGGGTAGGTCGCAATGAGCAGTTCTTC
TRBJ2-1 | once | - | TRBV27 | CASSYSSEHSSYNEQFF | TGTGCCAGCAGTTACTCTAGCGAACACAGCTCCTACAATGAGCAGTTCTTC
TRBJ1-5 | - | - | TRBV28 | CASSFSGNNQPQHF | TGTGCCAGCAGTTTTTCCGGGAACAATCAGCCCCAGCATTTT
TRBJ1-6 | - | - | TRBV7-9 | CASSSPMGSSYNSPLHF | TGTGCCAGCAGCTCCCCGATGGGGAGCTCCTATAATTCACCCCTCCACTTT
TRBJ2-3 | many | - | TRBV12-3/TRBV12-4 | CASSSGVPDTQYF | TGTGCCAGCAGTTCGGGGGTCCCAGATACGCAGTATTTT
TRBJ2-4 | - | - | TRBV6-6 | CTSSREKNIQYF | TGTACCAGCAGCAGGGAAAAAAACATTCAGTACTTC
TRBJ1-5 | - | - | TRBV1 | CTSSQDQAGDSNQPQHF | TGCACCAGCAGCCAAGATCAGGCTGGGGATAGCAATCAGCCCCAGCATTTT
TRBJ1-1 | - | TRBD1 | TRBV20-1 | CSARADREAFF | TGCAGTGCTAGGGCGGACAGGGAAGCTTTCTTT
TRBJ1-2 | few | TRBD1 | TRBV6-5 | CASRPRGSGGVYGYTF | TGTGCCAGCAGACCTAGAGGCTCAGGGGGCGTTTATGGCTACACCTTC
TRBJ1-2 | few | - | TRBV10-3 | CAISVDSDYGYTF | TGTGCCATCAGTGTTGACAGTGACTATGGCTACACCTTC
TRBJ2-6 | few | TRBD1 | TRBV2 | CASTITTGAGANVLTF | TGTGCCAGCACCATTACAACAGGGGCTGGGGCCAACGTCCTGACTTTC
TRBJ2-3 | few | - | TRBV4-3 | CASSPEWGSTDTQYF | TGCGCCAGCAGCCCGGAATGGGGGAGCACAGATACGCAGTATTTT
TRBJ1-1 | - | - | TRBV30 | CAWSPGNTEAFF | TGTGCCTGGAGTCCCGGGAACACTGAAGCTTTCTTT
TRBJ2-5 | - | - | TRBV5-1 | CASSLSPENSFETQYF | TGCGCCAGCAGCTTGAGTCCAGAGAATTCCTTCGAGACCCAGTACTTC
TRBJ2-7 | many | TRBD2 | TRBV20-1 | CSARDRTSGAYEQYF | TGCAGTGCTAGAGATAGGACTAGCGGGGCCTACGAGCAGTACTTC
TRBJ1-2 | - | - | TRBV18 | CASSPPLTPYDYTF | TGTGCCAGCTCACCACCGCTGACACCTTATGACTACACCTTC
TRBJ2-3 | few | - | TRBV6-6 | CASSYTGAYTDTQYF | TGTGCCAGCAGTTACACGGGGGCTTACACAGATACGCAGTATTTT
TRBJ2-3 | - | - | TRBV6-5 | CASSPDSSKGDTQYF | TGTGCCAGCAGTCCCGACAGTTCAAAGGGGGATACGCAGTATTTT
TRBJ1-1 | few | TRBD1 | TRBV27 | CASSSLGQGRLEAFF | TGTGCCAGCAGTTCCTTAGGACAGGGACGATTAGAAGCTTTCTTT
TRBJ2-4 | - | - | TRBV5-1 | CASSPFQGQGNIQYF | TGCGCCAGCAGCCCCTTCCAGGGGCAGGGGAACATTCAGTACTTC
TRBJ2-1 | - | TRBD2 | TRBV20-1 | CSAFGTSGGGDEQFF | TGCAGTGCTTTTGGGACTAGCGGGGGCGGCGATGAGCAGTTCTTC
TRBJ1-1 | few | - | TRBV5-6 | CASRFTDNTEAFF | TGTGCCAGCAGATTTACAGATAACACTGAAGCTTTCTTT
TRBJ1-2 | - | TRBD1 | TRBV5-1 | CASSSDRAGGYTF | TGCGCCAGCAGCTCCGACAGGGCCGGAGGCTACACCTTC
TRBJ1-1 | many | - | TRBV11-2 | CASSLTWGERNTEAFF | TGTGCCAGCAGCCTCACCTGGGGGGAAAGGAACACTGAAGCTTTCTTT
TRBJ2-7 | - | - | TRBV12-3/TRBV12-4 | CASTPAARRDEQYF | TGTGCCAGCACTCCTGCGGCGCGCCGGGACGAGCAGTACTTC
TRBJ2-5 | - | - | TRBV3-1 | CASSQNSGETQYF | TGTGCCAGCAGCCAAAATTCAGGAGAGACCCAGTACTTC
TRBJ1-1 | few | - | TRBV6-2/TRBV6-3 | CASISVNTEAFF | TGTGCCAGCATTTCGGTGAACACTGAAGCTTTCTTT
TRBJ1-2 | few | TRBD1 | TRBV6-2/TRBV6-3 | CASRTGAGYTF | TGTGCCAGCAGGACAGGGGCTGGCTACACCTTC
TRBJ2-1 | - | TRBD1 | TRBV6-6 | CASSYSGTGNEQFF | TGTGCCAGCAGTTACTCGGGGACAGGGAATGAGCAGTTCTTC
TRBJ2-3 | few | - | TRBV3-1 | CASSQDFAGTSTDTQYF | TGTGCCAGCAGCCAAGATTTTGCGGGGACTAGCACAGATACGCAGTATTTT
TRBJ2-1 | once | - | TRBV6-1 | CANQGEDEQFF | TGTGCCAATCAGGGGGAGGATGAGCAGTTCTTC